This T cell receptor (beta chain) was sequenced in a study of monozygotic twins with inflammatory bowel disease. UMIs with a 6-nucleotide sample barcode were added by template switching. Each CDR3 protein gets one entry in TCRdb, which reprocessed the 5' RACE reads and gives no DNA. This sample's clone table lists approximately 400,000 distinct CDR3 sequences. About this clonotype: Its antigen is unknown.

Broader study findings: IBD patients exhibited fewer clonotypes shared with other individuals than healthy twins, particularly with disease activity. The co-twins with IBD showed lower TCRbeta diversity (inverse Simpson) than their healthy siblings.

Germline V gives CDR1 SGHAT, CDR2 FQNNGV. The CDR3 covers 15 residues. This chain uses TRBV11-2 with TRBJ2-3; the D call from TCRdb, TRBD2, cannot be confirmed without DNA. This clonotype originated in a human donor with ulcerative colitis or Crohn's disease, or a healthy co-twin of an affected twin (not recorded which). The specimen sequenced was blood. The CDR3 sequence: CASSSGLSSTDTQYF.